Listed below are T cell receptor beta chains from one sample, sequenced in a study of T cell responses to AZD1222 COVID-19 vaccine. TCRdb's table, derived via immunoSEQ multiplex PCR, lists solely in-frame clones and lacks some. The table shows 120,000 or so clones, with approximately 85% occurring only once. Material: peripheral blood, obtained on day 0 of MenACWY control vaccination. These receptors originate from an adult in good health. Both conserved end residues are part of each CDR3. Fields, in order: V gene, J gene, D gene, CDR3 DNA, CDR3 protein. D genes are given only for firm matches.

>TRBV28|TRBJ1-6|NA
TGTGCCACCGTCCGGGACGAGGGTCATAATTCACCCCTCCACTTT
CATVRDEGHNSPLHF
>TRBV19|TRBJ1-5|NA
TGTGCCAGTAGATTGTATGCTAGCAATCAGCCCCAGCATTTT
CASRLYASNQPQHF
>TRBV9|TRBJ2-5|TRBD1
TGTGCCAGCAGCGACCGACAGGGTCGGACCCAGTACTTC
CASSDRQGRTQYF
>TRBV10-3|TRBJ1-3|TRBD1
TGTGCCATCCGGACAGGGCAAGGAAACACCATATATTTT
CAIRTGQGNTIYF
>TRBV24-1|TRBJ2-1|NA
TGTGCCACCAGTGGGATTCATCGGGAGCGGACGAGCTCCTACAATGAGCAGTTCTTC
CATSGIHRERTSSYNEQFF
>TRBV19|TRBJ1-5|NA
TGTGCCAGTAGTATAGGCCTGGCAAAGGCCCAGCATTTT
CASSIGLAKAQHF
>TRBV7-6|TRBJ1-1|NA
TGTGCCAGCAGCCCGGCTACTGAAGCTTTCTTT
CASSPATEAFF
>TRBV12-3/TRBV12-4|TRBJ1-2|NA
TGTGCCAGCACCCCACGGCAGGACTATGGCTACACCTTC
CASTPRQDYGYTF
>TRBV19|TRBJ1-6|TRBD1
TGTGCCAGTGGTGGAGGGACAGGGCGTAATTCACCCCTCCACTTT
CASGGGTGRNSPLHF
>TRBV7-6|TRBJ1-4|NA
TGTGCCAGCAGCGCCAGGGATACTAATGAAAAACTGTTTTTT
CASSARDTNEKLFF
>TRBV13|TRBJ1-5|NA
TGTGCCAGCAGCAAGGGACAACTCAATCAGCCCCAGCATTTT
CASSKGQLNQPQHF
>TRBV28|TRBJ1-5|NA
TGTGCCAGCAGTTCGCTTGGGGTTAGCAATCAGCCCCAGCATTTT
CASSSLGVSNQPQHF